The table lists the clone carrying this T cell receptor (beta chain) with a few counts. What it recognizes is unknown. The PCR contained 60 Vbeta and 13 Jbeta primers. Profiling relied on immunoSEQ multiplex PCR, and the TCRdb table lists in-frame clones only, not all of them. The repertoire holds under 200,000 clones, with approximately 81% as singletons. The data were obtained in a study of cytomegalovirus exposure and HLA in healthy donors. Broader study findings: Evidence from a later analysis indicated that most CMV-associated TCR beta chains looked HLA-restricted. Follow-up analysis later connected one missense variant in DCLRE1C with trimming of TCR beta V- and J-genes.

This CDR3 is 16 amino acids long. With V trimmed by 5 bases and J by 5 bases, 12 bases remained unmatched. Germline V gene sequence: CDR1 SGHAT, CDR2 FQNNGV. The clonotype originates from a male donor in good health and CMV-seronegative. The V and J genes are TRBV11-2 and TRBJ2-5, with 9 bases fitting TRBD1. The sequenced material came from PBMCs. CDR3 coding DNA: TGTGCCAGCAGCAAGTACCCCGGACAGGGGAGTGAGACCCAGTACTTC. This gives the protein CASSKYPGQGSETQYF.